This passage covers 2 T cell receptor beta chains from one sample sequenced in a study of cytomegalovirus exposure and HLA in healthy donors. Sequenced by immunoSEQ multiplex PCR; TCRdb stores in-frame clones only, minus some. The profile shows hundreds of thousands of clones, approximately 87% of them singletons. The source material was PBMCs. The receptors stem from a man aged 18 to 30 in good health and CMV-seronegative.

By share, this clone ranks as medium-sized (0.01 to 0.1%). The rearrangement links TRBV6-4 to TRBJ2-2; weak D call: TRBD1 (6 bases). This CDR3 contains 14 residues. From germline, CDR1 is MRHNA and CDR2 SNTAGT. V was trimmed by 2 bases and J by 2 bases, leaving 6 bases between them. The CDR3: CASSDGTNTGELFF. In DNA, the CDR3 is TGTGCCAGCAGTGACGGGACAAACACCGGGGAGCTGTTTTTT.

V and J are TRBV28 and TRBJ1-5; the D gene is possibly TRBD1 (6 bases). The length of the CDR3 is 13 residues. Looked up from germline, CDR1 is MDHEN and CDR2 is SYDVKM. V lost 6 bases to trimming and J lost 7 bases, with 13 bases between them. CDR3 sequence: CASSPPGEQPQHF. For the CDR3, the DNA is TGTGCCAGCAGCCCCCCAGGGGAACAGCCCCAGCATTTT.